This is a list of T cell receptor beta chains from one sample in a study of CD8 T cells in Susac syndrome. TCRdb re-derived calls from the immunoSEQ multiplex PCR reads in MiXCR, one entry per CDR3 protein. The top ten clones hold more than 0.09% of a sample with tens of thousands of distinct CDR3 sequences, roughly 95% of them seen once. The sequenced sample consisted of CD4+ T cells from PBMCs. All receptors derive from a human donor with multiple sclerosis. Each CDR3 is given with its conserved first and last residue. The D gene is left open where the match is weak. Expanded clones are given a class, and other clones once, few, many or no size at all.

v_call,clone_size,d_call,j_call,cdr3_nt,cdr3_aa
TRBV6-1,.,TRBD1,TRBJ2-7,TGTGCCAGCAGTGAAGCCCGGACAGGGAGGACCTACGAGCAGTACTTC,CASSEARTGRTYEQYF
TRBV7-2,.,.,TRBJ2-7,TGTGCCAGCAGCCTGATATCCCGGGACACTTTTATATGGACCGAGCAGTACTTC,CASSLISRDTFIWTEQYF
TRBV10-3,once,.,TRBJ2-7,TGTGCCATCAGTCCCGTAGGGACCTCCTACGAGCAGTACTTC,CAISPVGTSYEQYF
TRBV20-1,.,.,TRBJ2-7,TGCGGAACCGGGACGCGAACCTACGAGCAGTACTTC,CGTGTRTYEQYF
TRBV2,.,.,TRBJ2-5,TGTGCCACGGGGCGGGGGCCGGAGGAGACCCAGTACTTC,CATGRGPEETQYF
TRBV11-2,.,.,TRBJ2-3,TGTGCCAGCAGCTTGTCAAGGGGCACAGATACGCAGTATTTT,CASSLSRGTDTQYF
TRBV5-1,.,.,TRBJ2-5,TGCGCCAGCAGCTTCGGCCGCGGGCGGCAAGAGACCCAGTACTTC,CASSFGRGRQETQYF
TRBV5-4,.,.,TRBJ2-2,TGTGCCAGCAGCTTGGGGAAGAAGAACACCGGGGAGCTGTTTTTT,CASSLGKKNTGELFF
TRBV28,.,.,TRBJ1-1,TGTGCCAGCAGTCCCCACAGGGACACTGAAGCTTTCTTT,CASSPHRDTEAFF
TRBV3-1,.,.,TRBJ1-4,TGTGCCAGCAGTGGATCCCAGGAGGGCAATGAAAAACTGTTTTTT,CASSGSQEGNEKLFF
TRBV29-1,few,TRBD1,TRBJ1-2,TGCAGCTCGGGACAGGGGGCAGACTATGGCTACACCTTC,CSSGQGADYGYTF
TRBV12-3/TRBV12-4,.,.,TRBJ1-5,TGTGCCAGCAGTTCCGGACTGAACAATCAGCCCCAGCATTTT,CASSSGLNNQPQHF
TRBV5-1,.,.,TRBJ2-3,TGCGCCAGCAGCCCGGGACTGAGGGCAGATACGCAGTATTTT,CASSPGLRADTQYF
TRBV9,.,.,TRBJ2-5,TGTGCCAGCAGCGTAGGGGGACTGCCTCAAGAGACCCAGTACTTC,CASSVGGLPQETQYF
TRBV20-1,.,TRBD1,TRBJ2-5,TGCAGTGCTGACCGACAGGGACAAGAGACCCAGTACTTC,CSADRQGQETQYF
TRBV6-5,once,.,TRBJ2-7,TGTGCCAGCAGTTACTCGTGGCAGGGTGGCGAGCAGTACTTC,CASSYSWQGGEQYF
TRBV5-4,.,TRBD1,TRBJ2-2,TGTGCCAGCAGCTTCCTGGGGACAGAGCTTACCGGGGAGCTGTTTTTT,CASSFLGTELTGELFF
TRBV20-1,.,.,TRBJ1-1,TGCAGTGCTAGGGTGCACACTGAAGCTTTCTTT,CSARVHTEAFF
TRBV7-9,.,.,TRBJ2-2,TGTGCCAGCAGCCCCCAGAGGGAACGCACCGGGTCGGAGCTGTTTTTT,CASSPQRERTGSELFF
TRBV7-8,.,.,TRBJ1-4,TGTGCCAGCACCGCCGGCGGGCGACTAGATGAAAAACTGTTTTTT,CASTAGGRLDEKLFF
TRBV9,.,.,TRBJ1-4,TGTGCCAGCAGCCCATCCCCCAGGGGTGAAAAACTGTTTTTT,CASSPSPRGEKLFF